Shown below are 9 T cell receptor beta chains from a single sample sequenced in a study of blood T cells in healthy people across ages. Primers used in a second PCR of about 6 to 11 cycles were a sample-barcoded 5' primer and a J-beta primer mix. A single record per CDR3 protein comes from TCRdb applying MiXCR to the 5' RACE reads. The sample includes hundreds of thousands of distinct CDR3 sequences, around 38% seen only once; the top ten take around 30%. Sequencing was done on a sample of blood. Receptors were obtained from a man older than 75 in good health.

This chain links TRBV19 with TRBJ1-5; 7 bases match TRBD1. Germline CDR1 LNHDA, CDR2 SQIVND (reference sequence). The trim removed 1 base at V and 5 bases at J, leaving 8 bases unmatched. The CDR3 contains 16 residues. CDR3 in amino acids: CASSIGTGAGDQPQHF. For the CDR3, the DNA is TGTGCCAGTAGTATAGGAACAGGGGCGGGCGATCAGCCCCAGCATTTT.

V usage is TRBV6-5 and J usage is TRBJ2-5, with 10 bases that match TRBD1. The V and J ends lost 7 bases and 5 bases, in that order; junction bases with no gene match: 7. The CDR3 runs to 14 residues. The germline V gene has CDR1 MNHEY and CDR2 SVGAGI. The CDR3 protein is CASTRDRGTETQYF. In DNA, the CDR3 is TGTGCCAGCACCCGGGACAGGGGTACCGAGACCCAGTACTTC.

The rearrangement joins TRBV24-1 to TRBJ2-3, with 7 nucleotides matching TRBD2. This CDR3 has 14 amino acids. With V trimmed by 4 bases and J by 7 bases, 7 bases remained unmatched. Germline CDR1 reads KGHDR; CDR2 reads SFDVKD. This CDR3 reads CATSDSALAHTQYF. For the CDR3, the DNA is TGTGCCACCAGTGACTCGGCACTAGCGCATACGCAGTATTTT.

This clonotype was found a few times. The V call is TRBV6-2 or TRBV6-3, the J call TRBJ2-4, with TRBD2 identical over 8 bases. This CDR3 is 14 amino acids long. The V gene end was trimmed by 6 bases and the J gene end by 8 bases; junction bases not matched to a gene: 9. CDR1 MNHEY and CDR2 SVGEGT come from the germline V gene. In nucleotides, the CDR3 is TGTGCCAGCAGATCCTTAGCGGGATGGGACATTCAGTACTTC. Encoded protein: CASRSLAGWDIQYF.

The gene calls are TRBV5-1 and TRBJ1-1; D gene ambiguous. This CDR3 region has 13 residues. Germline V gene data show CDR1 as SGHRS and CDR2 as YFSETQ. V was trimmed by 4 bases and J by 1 base, leaving 8 bases between them. The CDR3 spells CASSRRSNTEAFF. CDR3 nucleotides: TGCGCCAGCAGCCGCAGATCGAACACTGAAGCTTTCTTT.

Details on this clonotype: A much larger clonotype is one base distant, so this may be a read error. This chain joins TRBV18 and TRBJ2-1; tentative D call: TRBD1 (5 bases). This CDR3 has 12 residues. V was pared by 8 bases and J by 12 bases, with 17 bases between. CDR1 and CDR2 (germline): KGHSH, LQKENI. The CDR3 spells CASATGTDRQFF. For the CDR3, the DNA is TGTGCCAGCGCAACAGGAACTGATAGGCAGTTCTTC.

This clonotype was observed a handful of times. The J gene is TRBJ1-2, the V gene TRBV29-1; weak D call: TRBD1 (5 bases). Trimming shortened V by 7 bases and J by 9 bases, and 15 bases separated the two germline ends. The length of the CDR3 is 11 residues. The germline V gene has CDR1 SQVTM and CDR2 ANQGSEA. Here the CDR3 DNA reads TGCAGCGGCCGCGGGGCACTTAGCTACACCTTC. It specifies CSGRGALSYTF. Variable domain in full (rest from reference TRBV29-1 and TRBJ1-2): SAVISQKPSRDICQRGTSLTIQCQVDSQVTMMFWYRQQPGQSLTLIATANQGSEATYESGFVIDKFPISRPNLTFSTLTVSNMSPEDSSIYLCSGRGALSYTFGSGTRLTVV.

J is TRBJ2-1 and V is TRBV6-2 or TRBV6-3, with 9 bases that match TRBD2. This CDR3 comprises 13 residues. The J segment lost 8 bases and the V segment lost 6 bases, leaving 5 bases of the junction unmatched. Germline loops: CDR1 MNHEY, CDR2 SVGEGT. The DNA for the CDR3 is TGTGCCAGCAGGATTAGCGGGGGCGATGAGCAGTTCTTC. It is translated as CASRISGGDEQFF.

This chain joins TRBV20-1 and TRBJ2-7; either TRBD1 or TRBD2 may fit D (5 bases each). The CDR3 has 12 amino acids. Per the germline V gene, CDR1 is DFQATT and CDR2 is SNEGSKA (reference sequence). Trimming took off 3 bases at V and 5 bases at J, with 11 bases between the two ends. Here the CDR3 DNA reads TGCAGTGCTAGTGGGACGCCCGACGAGCAGTACTTC. Amino acid sequence: CSASGTPDEQYF.